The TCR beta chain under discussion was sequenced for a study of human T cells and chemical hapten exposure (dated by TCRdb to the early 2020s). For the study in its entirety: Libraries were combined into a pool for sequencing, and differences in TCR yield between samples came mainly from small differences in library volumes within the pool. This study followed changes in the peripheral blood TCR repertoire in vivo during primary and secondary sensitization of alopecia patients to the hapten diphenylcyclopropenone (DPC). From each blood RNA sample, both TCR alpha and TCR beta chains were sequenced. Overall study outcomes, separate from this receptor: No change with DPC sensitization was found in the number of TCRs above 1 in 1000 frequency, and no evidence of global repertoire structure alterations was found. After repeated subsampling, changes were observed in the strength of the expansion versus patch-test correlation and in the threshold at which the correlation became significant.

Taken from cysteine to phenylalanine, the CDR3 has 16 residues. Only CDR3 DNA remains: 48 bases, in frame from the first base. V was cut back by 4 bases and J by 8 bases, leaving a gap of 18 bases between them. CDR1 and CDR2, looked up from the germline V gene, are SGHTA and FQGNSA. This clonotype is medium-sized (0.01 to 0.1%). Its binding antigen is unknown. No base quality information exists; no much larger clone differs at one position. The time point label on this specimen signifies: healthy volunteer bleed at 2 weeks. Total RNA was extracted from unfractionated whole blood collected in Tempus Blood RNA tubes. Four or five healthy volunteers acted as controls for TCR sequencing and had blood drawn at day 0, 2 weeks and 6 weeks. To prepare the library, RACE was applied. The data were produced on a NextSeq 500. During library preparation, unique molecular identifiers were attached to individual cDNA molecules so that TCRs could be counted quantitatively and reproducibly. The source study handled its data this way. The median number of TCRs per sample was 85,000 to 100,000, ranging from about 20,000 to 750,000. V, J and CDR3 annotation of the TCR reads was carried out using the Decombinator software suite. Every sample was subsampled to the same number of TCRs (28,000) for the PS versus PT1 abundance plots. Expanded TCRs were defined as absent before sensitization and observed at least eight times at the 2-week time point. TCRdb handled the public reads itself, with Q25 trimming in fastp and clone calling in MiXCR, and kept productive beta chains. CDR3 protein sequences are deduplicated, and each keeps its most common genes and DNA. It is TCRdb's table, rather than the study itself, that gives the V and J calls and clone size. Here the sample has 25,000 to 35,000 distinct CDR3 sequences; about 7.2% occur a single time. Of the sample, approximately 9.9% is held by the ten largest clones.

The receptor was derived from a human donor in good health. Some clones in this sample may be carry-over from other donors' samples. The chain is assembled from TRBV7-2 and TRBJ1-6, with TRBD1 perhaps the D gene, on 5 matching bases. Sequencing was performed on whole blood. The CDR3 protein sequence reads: CASSSQVNRDYSPLHF. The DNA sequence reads TGTGCCAGCAGCTCTCAGGTTAACCGGGACTATTCACCCCTCCACTTT.